This is a list of T cell receptor beta chains from one sample in a study of blood T cell repertoires in COVID-19. Libraries were prepared by immunoSEQ multiplex PCR; TCRdb keeps only in-frame clonotypes and omits some of them. The profile shows approximately 150,000 clones, roughly 86% of them singletons. The sequencing sample was made of peripheral blood. These receptors were taken from a woman between 50 and 59 years old with acute or convalescent COVID-19. Each CDR3 is given with its conserved first and last residue. A D gene is named only where the DNA matches it firmly. The listing skips clone size in some rows; elsewhere it reads once, few, many or a size class.

D gene: -
V gene: TRBV3-1/TRBV3-2
clone size: -
J gene: TRBJ1-5
CDR3 DNA: TGTGCCAGCAGCCCCCGGGATGGAGATCAGCCCCAGCATTTT
CDR3 protein: CASSPRDGDQPQHF

D gene: TRBD1
V gene: TRBV9
clone size: -
J gene: TRBJ2-7
CDR3 DNA: TGTGCCAGCAGCGTACGGGACAGGGGATACTACGAGCAGTACTTC
CDR3 protein: CASSVRDRGYYEQYF

D gene: TRBD1
V gene: TRBV19
clone size: -
J gene: TRBJ1-2
CDR3 DNA: TGTGCCAGTACCGTGGGACAGGGGGGTAACTATGGCTACACCTTC
CDR3 protein: CASTVGQGGNYGYTF

D gene: TRBD2
V gene: TRBV11-2
clone size: once
J gene: TRBJ2-5
CDR3 DNA: TGTGCCAGCAGGTTTCTAGCGGGGACCCAAGAGACCCAGTACTTC
CDR3 protein: CASRFLAGTQETQYF

D gene: -
V gene: TRBV5-1
clone size: -
J gene: TRBJ1-4
CDR3 DNA: TGCGCCAGCAGCTCCTTTGGGCTGGCTAATGAAAAACTGTTTTTT
CDR3 protein: CASSSFGLANEKLFF

D gene: -
V gene: TRBV6-5
clone size: once
J gene: TRBJ2-5
CDR3 DNA: TGTGCCAGCAGTTACGCCAGGGTTGGGACCCAGTACTTC
CDR3 protein: CASSYARVGTQYF

D gene: TRBD2
V gene: TRBV29-1
clone size: -
J gene: TRBJ2-7
CDR3 DNA: TGCAGCGTGGGGGAGCGGGGAGGGCCATACGAGCAGTACTTC
CDR3 protein: CSVGERGGPYEQYF

D gene: -
V gene: TRBV5-1
clone size: few
J gene: TRBJ1-4
CDR3 DNA: TGCGCCAGCAGCTTAGGAGTTGAACTGTTTTTT
CDR3 protein: CASSLGVELFF

D gene: -
V gene: TRBV7-3
clone size: -
J gene: TRBJ2-2
CDR3 DNA: TGTGCCAGCAGCAAGAATCCGGGAAAGGACACCGGGGAGCTGTTTTTT
CDR3 protein: CASSKNPGKDTGELFF

D gene: -
V gene: TRBV5-1
clone size: -
J gene: TRBJ2-7
CDR3 DNA: TGCGCCAGCAGCTTGGCCGGCAGGACTACCTACGAGCAGTACTTC
CDR3 protein: CASSLAGRTTYEQYF

D gene: -
V gene: TRBV3-1/TRBV3-2
clone size: -
J gene: TRBJ2-3
CDR3 DNA: TGTGCCAGCAGCCAAGATCATAGCCGGGTGGATACGCAGTATTTT
CDR3 protein: CASSQDHSRVDTQYF

D gene: TRBD2
V gene: TRBV5-1
clone size: -
J gene: TRBJ2-3
CDR3 DNA: TGCGCCAGCAGCTGGCCTAGCGGGACCACAGATACGCAGTATTTT
CDR3 protein: CASSWPSGTTDTQYF

D gene: TRBD1
V gene: TRBV7-9
clone size: few
J gene: TRBJ1-2
CDR3 DNA: TGTGCCAGCAGCGGACAGGGTAACGATGGCTACACCTTC
CDR3 protein: CASSGQGNDGYTF

D gene: -
V gene: TRBV21-1
clone size: -
J gene: TRBJ2-6
CDR3 DNA: TGTGCCAGCACCTGGTGGGGAAAGGGACAGGGGAGGTCTGGGGCCAACGTCCTGACTTTC
CDR3 protein: CASTWWGKGQGRSGANVLTF

D gene: TRBD1
V gene: TRBV7-9
clone size: -
J gene: TRBJ2-7
CDR3 DNA: TGTGCCAGCAGCTTAGACTCGGCAGGGGGCAACTACGAGCAGTACTTC
CDR3 protein: CASSLDSAGGNYEQYF

D gene: -
V gene: TRBV7-3
clone size: -
J gene: TRBJ1-1
CDR3 DNA: TGTGCCAGCAGCTCAGGGGTGAACACTGAAGCTTTCTTT
CDR3 protein: CASSSGVNTEAFF

D gene: -
V gene: TRBV30
clone size: once
J gene: TRBJ1-3
CDR3 DNA: TGTGCCTGCTCCTACCCCTACAGAGGAGGGAACACCATATATTTT
CDR3 protein: CACSYPYRGGNTIYF

D gene: TRBD2
V gene: TRBV4-1
clone size: -
J gene: TRBJ2-1
CDR3 DNA: TGCGCCAGCAGCCAGAGACTAGCGGGGGCCTACAATGAGCAGTTCTTC
CDR3 protein: CASSQRLAGAYNEQFF

D gene: TRBD1
V gene: TRBV30
clone size: -
J gene: TRBJ1-1
CDR3 DNA: TGTGCCTGGAACAGGGGGACTGAAGCTTTCTTT
CDR3 protein: CAWNRGTEAFF

D gene: TRBD2
V gene: TRBV5-1
clone size: -
J gene: TRBJ2-7
CDR3 DNA: TGCGCCAGCAGCTTGGAGCGGGGCGGCGAGCAGTACTTC
CDR3 protein: CASSLERGGEQYF